The 9 T cell receptor beta chains in this list originate from one sample, sequenced in a study of post-analysis software for immune sequencing data. Overall study findings and caveats: Roughly 5 TRBV segments, TRBV5-6, TRBV5-1 and TRBV20-1 among them, were found more frequent in patients than controls.

cDNA libraries for TCR beta contained unique molecular identifiers. TCRdb reprocessed the PCR reads with MiXCR, giving one entry per CDR3 protein. The sample holds around 400,000 distinct CDR3 sequences, around a third seen once. These receptors' targets are unknown. Sequencing was performed on blood. The origin of the receptors is a girl aged 5 to 17 with multiple sclerosis.

This clonotype has more than one count but fewer than ten. The gene calls are TRBV5-1 and TRBJ1-1; D remains unclear. The CDR3 has 14 amino acids. Germline V gives CDR1 SGHRS, CDR2 YFSETQ. V gave up 6 bases and J gave up 1 base, with 13 bases separating them. The DNA of the CDR3 is TGCGCCAGCACCCTGGGGAGCTCGAACACTGAAGCTTTCTTT. Its protein is CASTLGSSNTEAFF.

This rearrangement joins TRBV3-1 to TRBJ1-2, with no clear D. Looked up from germline, CDR1 is LGHDT and CDR2 is YNNKEL (reference sequence). The CDR3 extends over 14 amino acids. Between the trimmed V and J ends, which lost 1 base and 1 base, there was a span of 7 bases. As DNA, the CDR3 is TGTGCCAGCAGCCAAGGGGCGGATAACTATGGCTACACCTTC. Protein: CASSQGADNYGYTF.

The V call is TRBV6-2 or TRBV6-3, the J call TRBJ1-5; TRBD1 aligns across 8 bases. The CDR3 spans 16 residues. The germline V gene has CDR1 MNHEY and CDR2 SVGEGT. Germline trimming cut 5 bases from V and 6 bases from J; bases unmatched to any gene: 12. CDR3 nucleotide sequence: TGTGCCAGCAGTCCCCTCGGACAGGGACCTAGTCAGCCCCAGCATTTT. Protein sequence: CASSPLGQGPSQPQHF.

The chain is built from TRBV29-1 and TRBJ2-7, with D possibly being TRBD2 (6 bases). This CDR3 is 12 amino acids long. The V and J ends lost 6 bases and 2 bases respectively, with 11 bases between them. Germline V lookup: CDR1 SQVTM, CDR2 ANQGSEA. CDR3 sequence (DNA): TGCAGCGTGCGGCGGGGAGCCTACGAGCAGTACTTC. Amino acids: CSVRRGAYEQYF.

Ten or more counts support this clonotype. The chain combines TRBV7-8 with TRBJ2-5, with D possibly TRBD1 on 6 matching bases. With 4 bases removed from V and 3 bases from J, the gap between germline ends came to 18 bases. The CDR3 sequence is 16 residues long. Germline-derived CDR1 and CDR2 are SGHVS and FQNEAQ. The DNA for the CDR3 is TGTGCCAGCAGCTCTGAGAGAGGGGGTTGGGAAGAGACCCAGTACTTC. This translates into CASSSERGGWEETQYF.

DNA of the CDR3: TGTGCCAGCAGGGCAGGCAGGGTGGCAGATACGCAGTATTTT. Protein product: CASRAGRVADTQYF. This sequence joins TRBV7-8 and TRBJ2-3, with a tentative D call TRBD1 (5 bases). Trimming stripped 6 bases from V and 4 bases from J, with 14 bases between. This CDR3 spans 14 amino acids. CDR1 and CDR2 (germline): SGHVS, FQNEAQ. Together with reference TRBV7-8 and TRBJ2-3, the CDR3 gives the full variable domain: GAGVSQSPRYKVAKRGQDVALRCDPISGHVSLFWYQQALGQGPEFLTYFQNEAQLDKSGLPSDRFFAERPEGSVSTLKIQRTQQEDSAVYLCASRAGRVADTQYFGPGTRLTVL.

This clonotype has ten or more counts. This chain links TRBV27 with TRBJ2-7, with 10 bases aligning to TRBD1. V was pared by 8 bases and J by 4 bases, with 2 bases of the junction left unmatched. Looked up from germline, CDR1 is MNHEY and CDR2 is SMNVEV (reference sequence). The CDR3 covers 12 residues. CDR3 in DNA: TGTGCCAGCCGGGACAGGGGTTACGAGCAGTACTTC. Encoded protein: CASRDRGYEQYF.

The chain combines TRBV7-8 with TRBJ1-2, with D possibly matching TRBD1 (5 bases). Germline loops: CDR1 SGHVS, CDR2 FQNEAQ. Between the trimmed V and J ends, which lost 0 bases and 6 bases, there was a span of 17 bases. The CDR3 contains 16 residues. The CDR3 protein is CASSLAYEGPRDGYTF. The CDR3 DNA is TGTGCCAGCAGCTTAGCGTACGAGGGTCCCAGGGATGGCTACACCTTC.

This chain links TRBV4-1 with TRBJ1-4; tentative D call: TRBD1 (6 bases). Germline V gene sequence: CDR1 MGHRA, CDR2 YSYEKL. The ends were cut back, 6 bases at V and 5 bases at J, with 13 bases in the middle. The CDR3 totals 14 residues. The CDR3: CASRRTGSNEKLFF. The CDR3 bases are TGCGCCAGCAGGCGTACAGGGTCAAATGAAAAACTGTTTTTT.